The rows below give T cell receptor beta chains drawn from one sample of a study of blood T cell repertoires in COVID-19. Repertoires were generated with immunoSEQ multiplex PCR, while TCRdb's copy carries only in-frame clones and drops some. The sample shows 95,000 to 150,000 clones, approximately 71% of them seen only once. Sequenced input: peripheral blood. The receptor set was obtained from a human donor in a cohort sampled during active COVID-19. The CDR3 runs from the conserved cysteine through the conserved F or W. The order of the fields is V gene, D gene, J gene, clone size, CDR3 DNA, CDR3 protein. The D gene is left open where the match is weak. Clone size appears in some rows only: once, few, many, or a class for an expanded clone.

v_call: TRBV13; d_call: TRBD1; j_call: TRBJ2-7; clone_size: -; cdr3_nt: TGTGCCAGCAGCCTACGACAGGGCGACGAGCAGTACTTC; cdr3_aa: CASSLRQGDEQYF
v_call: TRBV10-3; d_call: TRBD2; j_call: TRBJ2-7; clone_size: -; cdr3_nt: TGTGCCATCAGTGCTAGCGGATACGAGCAGTACTTC; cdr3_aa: CAISASGYEQYF
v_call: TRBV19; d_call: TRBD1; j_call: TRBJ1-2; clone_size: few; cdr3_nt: TGTGCCAGTAGTATAACCTGGGACAGGGTCTATGGCTACACCTTC; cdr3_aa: CASSITWDRVYGYTF
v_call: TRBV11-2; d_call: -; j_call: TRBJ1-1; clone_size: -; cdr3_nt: TGTGCCAGCAGCCCCGGCACGAGGGGGAACACCAACACTGAAGCTTTCTTT; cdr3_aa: CASSPGTRGNTNTEAFF
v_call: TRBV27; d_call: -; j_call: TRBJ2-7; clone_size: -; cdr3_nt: TGTGCCAGCAGAGGAGCCCTCTCCTACGAGCAGTACTTC; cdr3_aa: CASRGALSYEQYF
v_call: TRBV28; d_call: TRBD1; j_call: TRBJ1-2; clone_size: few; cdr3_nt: TGTGCCAGCAGTCCATTGGGAACAGGGGTACGGGGCTACACCTTC; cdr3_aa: CASSPLGTGVRGYTF
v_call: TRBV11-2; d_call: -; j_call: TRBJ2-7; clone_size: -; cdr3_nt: TGTGCCAGCAGCTTAGGGAGCCCTAAGGAGCAGTACTTC; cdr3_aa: CASSLGSPKEQYF
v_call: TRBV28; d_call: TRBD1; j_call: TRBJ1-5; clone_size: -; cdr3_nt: TGTGCCAGCAGCGTGACAGGGGCTCGTAATCAGCCCCAGCATTTT; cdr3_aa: CASSVTGARNQPQHF
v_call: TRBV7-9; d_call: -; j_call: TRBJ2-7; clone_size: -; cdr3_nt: TGTGCCAGCAGCTTAGCGGCGGCACCCTACGAGCAGTACTTC; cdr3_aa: CASSLAAAPYEQYF
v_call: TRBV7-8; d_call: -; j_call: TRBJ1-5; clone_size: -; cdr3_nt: TGTGCCAGCAAGGCAGGGGGCAATCAGCCCCAGCATTTT; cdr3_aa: CASKAGGNQPQHF
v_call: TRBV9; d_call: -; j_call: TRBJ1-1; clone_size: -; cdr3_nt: TGTGCCAGCAGCCTCGATATGGGACAGAACACTGAAGCTTTCTTT; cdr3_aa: CASSLDMGQNTEAFF
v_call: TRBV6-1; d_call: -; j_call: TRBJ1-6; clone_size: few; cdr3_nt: TGTGCCAGCAGTGAAGTGGCGGCAGCCCGCTATAATTCACCCCTCCACTTT; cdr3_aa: CASSEVAAARYNSPLHF
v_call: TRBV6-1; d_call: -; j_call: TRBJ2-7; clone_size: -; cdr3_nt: TGTGCCAGCAGTGAGGCAGGGATGGTATACTCCTACGAGCAGTACTTC; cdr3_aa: CASSEAGMVYSYEQYF
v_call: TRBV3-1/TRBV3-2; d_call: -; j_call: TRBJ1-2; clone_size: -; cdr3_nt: TGTGCCAGCAGCCAAGGGACTGGGAGCTACTATGGCTACACCTTC; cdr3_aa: CASSQGTGSYYGYTF
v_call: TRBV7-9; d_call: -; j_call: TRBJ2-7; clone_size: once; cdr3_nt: TGTGCCAGCAGCATCCGACAGGACCGCAACGAGCAGTACTTC; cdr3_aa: CASSIRQDRNEQYF
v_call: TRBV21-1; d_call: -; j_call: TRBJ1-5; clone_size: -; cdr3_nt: TGTGCCAGCAGCAAAGCGCTTGGGGAGCGGGGTCAGCCCCAGCATTTT; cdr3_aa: CASSKALGERGQPQHF
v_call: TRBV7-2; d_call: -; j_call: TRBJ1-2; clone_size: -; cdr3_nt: TGTGCCAGCAGCTTAGGTTACAGTTCTCCCAACTATGGCTACACCTTC; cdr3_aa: CASSLGYSSPNYGYTF
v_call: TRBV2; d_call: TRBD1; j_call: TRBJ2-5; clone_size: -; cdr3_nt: TGTGCCAGCAGTGGGACAGGGGGGGAGACCCAGTACTTC; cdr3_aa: CASSGTGGETQYF
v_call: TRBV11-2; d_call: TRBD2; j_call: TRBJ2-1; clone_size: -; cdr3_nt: TGTGCCAGCAGCACCCTCTTAGCGGGAAGCTCCTACAATGAGCAGTTCTTC; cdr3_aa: CASSTLLAGSSYNEQFF
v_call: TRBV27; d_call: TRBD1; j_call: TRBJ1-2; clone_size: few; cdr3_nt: TGTGCCAGCAGAGGGAGGGCTCAGGGGGCATATGGCTACACCTTC; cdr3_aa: CASRGRAQGAYGYTF
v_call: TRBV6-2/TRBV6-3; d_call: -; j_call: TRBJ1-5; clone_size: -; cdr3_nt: TGTGCCAGCAGTGATGGAGGACGGATCAATCAGCCCCAGCATTTT; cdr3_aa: CASSDGGRINQPQHF
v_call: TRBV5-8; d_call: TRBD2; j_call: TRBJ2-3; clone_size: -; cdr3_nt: TGTGCCAGCAGCTTTTGGGCTAGCGGAAGCACAGATACGCAGTATTTT; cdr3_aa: CASSFWASGSTDTQYF
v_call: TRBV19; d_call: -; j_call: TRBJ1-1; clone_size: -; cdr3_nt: TGTGCCAGTAGTATAGTGGGCGACCCTGAAGCTTTCTTT; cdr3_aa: CASSIVGDPEAFF
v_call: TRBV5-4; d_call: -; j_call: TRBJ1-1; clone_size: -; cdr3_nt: TGTGCCAGCAGCTCCGAGGATGTATTGAATGCTTTCTTT; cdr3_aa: CASSSEDVLNAFF
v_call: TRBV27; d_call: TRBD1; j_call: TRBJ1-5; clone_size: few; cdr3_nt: TGTGCCAGCAGTCCTAGGCGGGACAGTAATCAGCCCCAGCATTTT; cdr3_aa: CASSPRRDSNQPQHF
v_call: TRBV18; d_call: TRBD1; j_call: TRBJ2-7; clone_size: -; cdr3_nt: TGTGCCAGCTCACCGCGACAGGGGATAGCCTACGAGCAGTACTTC; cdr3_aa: CASSPRQGIAYEQYF
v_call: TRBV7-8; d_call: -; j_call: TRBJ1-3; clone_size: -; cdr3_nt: TGTGCCAGCAGCAAAGACGGGGGGCCGGGATCTGGAAACACCATATATTTT; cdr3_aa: CASSKDGGPGSGNTIYF
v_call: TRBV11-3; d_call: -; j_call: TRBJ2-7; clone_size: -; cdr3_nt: TGTGCCAGCAGCAGTACAGGGAGTTGGCAGTACTTC; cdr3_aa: CASSSTGSWQYF
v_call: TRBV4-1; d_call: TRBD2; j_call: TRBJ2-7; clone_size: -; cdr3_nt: TGCGCCAGCAGCCAAGGGACTAGCGGGGCCTACGAGCAGTACTTC; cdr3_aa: CASSQGTSGAYEQYF
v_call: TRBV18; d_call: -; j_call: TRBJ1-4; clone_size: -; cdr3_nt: TGTGCCAGCTCACCATACAGGGATGAAAAACTGTTTTTT; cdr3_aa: CASSPYRDEKLFF
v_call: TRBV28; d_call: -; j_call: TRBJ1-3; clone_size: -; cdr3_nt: TGTGCCAGCAGCCTGGGAGGGGGGCGATTGAGAAACACCATATATTTT; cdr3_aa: CASSLGGGRLRNTIYF
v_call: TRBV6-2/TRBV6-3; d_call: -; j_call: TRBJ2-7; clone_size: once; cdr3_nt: TGTGCCAGCAGTGTAGACAGCCCCCCTCTCTACGAGCAGTACTTC; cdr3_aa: CASSVDSPPLYEQYF
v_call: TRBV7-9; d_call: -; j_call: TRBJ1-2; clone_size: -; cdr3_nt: TGTGCCAGCAGCCTCTGGACAATCGTGGGGGGCTACACCTTC; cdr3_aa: CASSLWTIVGGYTF
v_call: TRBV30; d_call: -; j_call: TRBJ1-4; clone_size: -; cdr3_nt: TGTGCCCGCAAACAGGAGAACAATGAAAAACTGTTTTTT; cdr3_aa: CARKQENNEKLFF
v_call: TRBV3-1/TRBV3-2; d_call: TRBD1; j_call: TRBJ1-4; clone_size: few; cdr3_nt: TGTGCCAGCAGCCAGGCATCAGGGGGCGCAGGAGAAAAACTGTTTTTT; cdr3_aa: CASSQASGGAGEKLFF
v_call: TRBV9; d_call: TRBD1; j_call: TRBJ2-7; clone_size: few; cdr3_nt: TGTGCCAGCAGCATGGGACAGGGCTACGAGCAGTACTTC; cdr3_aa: CASSMGQGYEQYF
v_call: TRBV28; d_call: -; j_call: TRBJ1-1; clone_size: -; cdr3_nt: TGTGCCAGCAGTTTAAGGCGGGCGGCGACTGAAGCTTTCTTT; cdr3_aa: CASSLRRAATEAFF
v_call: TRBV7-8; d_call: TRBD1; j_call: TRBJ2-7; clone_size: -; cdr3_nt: TGTGCCAGCAGCTTACCAACAACAGGGGGCGCCCCCTACGAGCAGTACTTC; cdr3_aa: CASSLPTTGGAPYEQYF